These 29 T cell receptor beta chains were sequenced from one sample in a study of PD-1 blockade in classical Hodgkin lymphoma. Brentuximab vedotin exposure varied, and every patient relapsed after autologous stem cell transplantation. Clones were sequenced by immunoSEQ multiplex PCR, and TCRdb holds only the in-frame ones, with some missing. The data contain about 23,000 clones, about three quarters of them seen just once; the ten biggest clones take up about a sixth. Sequencing was performed on peripheral blood mononuclear cells (PBMCs), taken before the second cycle of nivolumab. The receptor set was obtained from a human donor with classical Hodgkin lymphoma.

V is TRBV19 and J is TRBJ1-1, with no clear D. Trimming took off 1 base at V and 1 base at J, with 19 bases between the two ends. Germline V gives CDR1 LNHDA, CDR2 SQIVND (reference sequence). The CDR3 consists of 18 residues. The CDR3: CASSIGRQILFPNTEAFF. The CDR3, as DNA: TGTGCCAGTAGTATAGGACGGCAGATCCTTTTCCCGAACACTGAAGCTTTCTTT. Based on the CDR3 plus reference TRBV19 and TRBJ1-1, the full variable domain is DGGITQSPKYLFRKEGQNVTLSCEQNLNHDAMYWYRQDPGQGLRLIYYSQIVNDFQKGDIAEGYSVSREKKESFPLTVTSAQKNPTAFYLCASSIGRQILFPNTEAFFGQGTRLTVV.

The chain carries TRBV19 and TRBJ2-5; D is unresolved. Germline CDR1 reads LNHDA; CDR2 reads SQIVND (reference sequence). V was shortened by 3 bases and J by 5 bases, with 10 bases between the two germline ends. This CDR3 contains 13 residues. CDR3 sequence: CASSMDHGETQYF. In DNA, the CDR3 is TGTGCCAGTAGTATGGACCATGGGGAGACCCAGTACTTC.

On this clone: Distinct nucleotide sequences in the sample also encode this CDR3. This rearrangement joins TRBV19 to TRBJ1-5; perhaps TRBD1 as D (5 bases). Trimming took 3 bases from V and 5 from J, leaving 8 bases between them. From germline, CDR1 is LNHDA and CDR2 SQIVND (reference sequence). The CDR3 runs to 13 residues. The CDR3 reads CASSIDRDQPQHF. In DNA form, the CDR3 reads TGTGCCAGTAGTATCGACAGAGATCAGCCCCAGCATTTT.

By proportion, this clone is medium-sized. V is TRBV29-1 and J is TRBJ2-3; D remains ambiguous. V shed 5 bases and J shed 2 bases, with 17 bases lying between them. The CDR3 extends over 15 amino acids. Germline V lookup: CDR1 SQVTM, CDR2 ANQGSEA. CDR3 coding DNA: TGCAGCGTTTGTTTGGGGATAGGGCTCACAGATACGCAGTATTTT. It specifies CSVCLGIGLTDTQYF.

V is TRBV28 and J is TRBJ2-7; D not resolved. The CDR3 extends over 12 amino acids. The germline gives CDR1 MDHEN, CDR2 SYDVKM. V lost 5 bases, J lost 4 bases, and 9 bases lay in between. The CDR3 coding sequence is TGTGCCAGCAGTCCCTCGTGGTACGAGCAGTACTTC. The encoded protein is CASSPSWYEQYF.

This clone turned up a few times. One end of the junction does not line up with germline, which may come from a read error. The chain has TRBV7-9 and TRBJ2-3; 9 bases are a match to TRBD2. The CDR3 spans 15 residues. Germline V gene sequence: CDR1 SEHNR, CDR2 FQNEAQ (reference sequence). The CDR3 DNA reads as TGTGCCAGCAGCCTAGCGGGGCCTCTCACAGATACGCAGTATTTT. As protein: CASSLAGPLTDTQYF.

J is TRBJ1-5 and V is TRBV5-5; D ambiguous. The CDR3 extends over 15 amino acids. Germline V CDR1 and CDR2: SGHKS, YYEKEE (reference sequence). V was pared by 0 bases and J by 1 base, with 8 bases between. CDR3 DNA sequence: TGTGCCAGCAGCTTGGCCGTCGGAAGCAATCAGCCCCAGCATTTT. Residues: CASSLAVGSNQPQHF.

The rearrangement links TRBV6-6 to TRBJ2-3, with TRBD2 as a possible D gene (5 bases). Germline assignment: CDR1 MNHNY and CDR2 SVGAGI (reference sequence). This CDR3 region has 14 residues. Trimming shortened V by 6 bases and J by 0 bases, and 10 bases separated the two germline ends. The CDR3 DNA reads as TGTGCCAGCAGCCCCGGCGGGAGCACAGATACGCAGTATTTT. Translating gives CASSPGGSTDTQYF.

V and J are TRBV5-1 and TRBJ2-1; the match to TRBD2 covers 7 bases. Germline assignment: CDR1 SGHRS and CDR2 YFSETQ. The CDR3 totals 14 residues. V lost 0 bases to trimming and J lost 5 bases; unmatched junction nucleotides: 2. The DNA for the CDR3 is TGCGCCAGCAGCTTGGCTAGCGGAGACAATGAGCAGTTCTTC. It yields the protein CASSLASGDNEQFF.

The chain has TRBV29-1 and TRBJ2-1; 9 nucleotides agree with TRBD2. Germline V gene sequence: CDR1 SQVTM, CDR2 ANQGSEA. This CDR3 region has 14 residues. V gave up 6 bases and J gave up 6 bases; unmatched junction bases: 9. CDR3 DNA: TGCAGCGTCGGACTAGCGATTGGGGGCAATGAGCAGTTCTTC. Its translation is CSVGLAIGGNEQFF.

This clone was observed a handful of times. This sequence joins TRBV6-1 and TRBJ1-2; tentatively, D is TRBD1 (5 bases). The CDR3 covers 13 residues. The V gene's germline CDR1 is MNHNS and CDR2 SASEGT. The V gene lost 4 bases and the J gene lost 0 bases, with 6 bases spanning the gap. DNA for the CDR3: TGTGCCAGCAGTGTGGGGGCTAACTATGGCTACACCTTC. Its translation is CASSVGANYGYTF.

The chain joins TRBV28 to TRBJ2-7; D is perhaps TRBD2 (5 bases). The CDR3 covers 15 residues. The germline V gene has CDR1 MDHEN and CDR2 SYDVKM. The V end lost 2 bases, the J end lost 2 bases, and 13 bases lay between the germline ends. In DNA form, the CDR3 reads TGTGCCAGCAGTTTAAAAGCGGACGGGGCCTACGAGCAGTACTTC. This gives the protein CASSLKADGAYEQYF.

Within the sample, this clone is medium-sized. V and J are TRBV14 and TRBJ2-1; tentative D call: TRBD1 (5 bases). The V end lost 7 bases, the J end lost 8 bases, and 12 bases lay between the germline ends. The CDR3 has 12 residues. Per germline, CDR1 SGHDN and CDR2 FVKESK. CDR3 bases: TGTGCCAGCAAGTGGGGCGGCCATGAGCAGTTCTTC. Protein product: CASKWGGHEQFF.

The rearrangement joins TRBV6-1 to TRBJ1-5; D not certain. The CDR3 sequence is 15 residues long. From germline, CDR1 is MNHNS and CDR2 SASEGT. V was pared by 6 bases and J by 1 base, with 13 bases between. DNA for the CDR3: TGTGCCAGCAGCCCCTTATCAGCCAGCAATCAGCCCCAGCATTTT. It yields the protein CASSPLSASNQPQHF.

This clone was detected only once. This rearrangement joins TRBV7-9 to TRBJ1-5; D is unresolved. Per germline, CDR1 SEHNR and CDR2 FQNEAQ (reference sequence). V lost 4 bases and J 3 bases, leaving 10 bases between the germline ends. The CDR3 is 14 amino acids. The CDR3 is CASSSDGFNQPQHF. The CDR3 DNA reads TGTGCCAGCAGCTCGGACGGCTTCAATCAGCCCCAGCATTTT.

The chain joins TRBV27 to TRBJ2-3; D is ambiguous. V was pared by 6 bases and J by 5 bases, with 6 bases between. The CDR3 contains 11 residues. Per the germline V gene, CDR1 is MNHEY and CDR2 is SMNVEV (reference sequence). CDR3 amino acids: CASRARDTQYF. The CDR3 region has the DNA TGTGCCAGCAGGGCTAGAGATACGCAGTATTTT.

The J gene is TRBJ2-7, the V gene TRBV10-3, with D uncertain. Germline V gene data show CDR1 as ENHRY and CDR2 as SYGVKD. The CDR3 length is 12 residues. Trimming left V 6 bases short and J 4 bases short, with 10 bases between. In DNA, the CDR3 is TGTGCCATCAGGCAGTCACAGTACGAGCAGTACTTC. This gives the protein CAIRQSQYEQYF.

This clone was observed a handful of times. The chain couples TRBV28 to TRBJ2-3, with D unresolved. Deletions cut 4 bases from V and 2 bases from J, with 13 bases between. Germline V gene lookup returns CDR1 MDHEN and CDR2 SYDVKM. The CDR3 is 15 amino acids. CDR3 coding DNA: TGTGCCAGCAGTTGGGCTGGGCGGATCACAGATACGCAGTATTTT. It translates to CASSWAGRITDTQYF.

The DNA of the CDR3 is TGTGCCAGCAGCCCCGGGACAGGGGTGAACACTGAAGCTTTCTTT. This encodes CASSPGTGVNTEAFF. The chain employs TRBV7-9 and TRBJ1-1, with 10 bases fitting TRBD1. Germline values: CDR1 SEHNR, CDR2 FQNEAQ (reference sequence). The ends lost 5 bases at V and 0 bases at J; junction bases unmatched: 3. This CDR3 region has 15 residues.

V is TRBV19 and J is TRBJ2-6, with 8 positions matching TRBD1. The CDR3 covers 18 residues. The germline V gene encodes CDR1 LNHDA and CDR2 SQIVND (reference sequence). The V and J ends lost 4 bases and 0 bases, in that order; junction bases with no gene match: 8. CDR3 sequence (DNA): TGTGCCAGTAGTACCCGGACAGGGCCCTCCTCTGGGGCCAACGTCCTGACTTTC. Its translation: CASSTRTGPSSGANVLTF.

This rearrangement joins TRBV6-6 to TRBJ1-2, with 8 bases lining up with TRBD1. The length of the CDR3 is 15 residues. Germline CDR1 is MNHNY and CDR2 is SVGAGI (reference sequence). V lost 5 bases and J lost 5; bases outside the gene matches: 10. The CDR3 is CASSTRTGLAYGYTF. CDR3 nucleotide sequence: TGTGCCAGCAGTACTCGGACAGGGCTCGCATATGGCTACACCTTC.

This clone was seen more than once but under ten times. V gene TRBV4-1 combines with J gene TRBJ2-1; TRBD2 might be the D (5 bases). CDR3 length: 16 amino acids. CDR1 and CDR2 from the germline V gene are MGHRA and YSYEKL. V shed 5 bases and J shed 10 bases, with 24 bases lying between them. The DNA for the CDR3 is TGCGCCAGCAGCTGGGCCCGGGAAGCAGGAAAAAACGAGCAGTTCTTC. This codes for CASSWAREAGKNEQFF.

The chain recombines TRBV6-5 with TRBJ1-2; the D gene is possibly TRBD1 (5 bases). This CDR3 is 16 amino acids long. Trimming left V 2 bases short and J 7 bases short, with 20 bases between. CDR1 MNHEY and CDR2 SVGAGI come from the germline V gene. The CDR3 DNA reads as TGTGCCAGCAGTTACGGGGGAGTCCAAGCCGGAGGTGGCTACACCTTC. It codes for CASSYGGVQAGGGYTF.

V and J are TRBV5-6 and TRBJ1-2; TRBD1 is a possible D gene (5 bases). Germline CDR1 reads SGHDT; CDR2 reads YYEEEE. V was trimmed by 4 bases and J by 3 bases, leaving 10 bases between them. The CDR3 totals 13 residues. For the CDR3, the DNA is TGTGCCAGCAGCCAACAAGGGGACTATGGCTACACCTTC. Residues: CASSQQGDYGYTF.

Here the CDR3 DNA reads TGCGCCAGCAGCTTGGTTGGGGCGAACACTGAAGCTTTCTTT. It codes for CASSLVGANTEAFF. The chain employs TRBV5-1 and TRBJ1-1, with D possibly matching TRBD1 (5 bases). V was cut by 0 bases and J by 1 base, with 7 bases left in between. The CDR3 has 14 residues. Germline V CDR1 and CDR2: SGHRS, YFSETQ.

This chain links TRBV5-1 with TRBJ1-1; 8 bases align to TRBD1. The germline CDR1 and CDR2 sequences are SGHRS and YFSETQ. This CDR3 spans 14 amino acids. J lost 3 bases, V lost 0 bases, and 1 base had no gene match. Written as DNA, the CDR3 is TGCGCCAGCAGCTTGGCGGGACAGGACACTGAAGCTTTCTTT. It translates to CASSLAGQDTEAFF. Full variable domain (remainder filled in from reference TRBV5-1 and TRBJ1-1): KAGVTQTPRYLIKTRGQQVTLSCSPISGHRSVSWYQQTPGQGLQFLFEYFSETQRNKGNFPGRFSGRQFSNSRSEMNVSTLELGDSALYLCASSLAGQDTEAFFGQGTRLTVV.

The V call is TRBV6-1, the J call TRBJ2-7, with 10 bases matching TRBD1. The junction had 6 bases not matched to a gene; V was cut back by 10 bases and J by 3 bases. This CDR3 comprises 13 residues. Germline V gives CDR1 MNHNS, CDR2 SASEGT. The CDR3 is CATSRDRGYEQYF. The CDR3 coding sequence is TGTGCCACCTCCCGGGACAGGGGCTACGAGCAGTACTTC.

The chain joins TRBV19 to TRBJ2-7; 7 nucleotides align to TRBD2. The germline V gene has CDR1 LNHDA and CDR2 SQIVND (reference sequence). The CDR3 sequence is 15 residues long. The J segment lost 3 bases and the V segment lost 0 bases, leaving 5 bases of the junction unmatched. CDR3 residues: CASSIEASGNYEQYF. The DNA for the CDR3 is TGTGCCAGTAGTATAGAGGCTAGCGGAAACTACGAGCAGTACTTC.

This sequence joins TRBV27 and TRBJ2-1; 9 bases are a match to TRBD1. The CDR3 spans 15 residues. Unmatched junction bases numbered 6, after V lost 3 bases and J lost 6 bases. Germline values: CDR1 MNHEY, CDR2 SMNVEV (reference sequence). In DNA form, the CDR3 reads TGTGCCAGCAGTTTTTTAACAGGGGGCCCCAATGAGCAGTTCTTC. The encoded protein is CASSFLTGGPNEQFF.